What follows are 28 T cell receptor beta chains derived from one specimen sequenced in a study of beta chain features in type 1 diabetes. These receptors are not linked to any known antigen. Study observations and caveats: Significant though moderate, a shortening of TCRB CDR3s appeared in all four CD4+ subsets of Type 1 diabetes patients.

Sequencing targeted expressed TCRB transcripts, as all isolated RNA had been reverse transcribed. Only in-frame clones appear in the TCRdb table, and some are missing; sequencing was by immunoSEQ multiplex PCR. The data hold approximately 280,000 clones, with approximately 15% observed a single time. Input material: naive CD4+ T cells from blood. These receptors originate from a young man with type 1 diabetes.

This clone was seen a handful of times. This chain joins TRBV21-1 and TRBJ1-2; the DNA was not used to check the table's D call, TRBD1. TRBV21-1 has pseudogene status. The CDR3 extends over 17 amino acids. The CDR3 sequence: CASSAERGAGVGYGYTF. CDR3 sequence (DNA): TGTGCCAGCAGCGCCGAAAGAGGCGCAGGGGTTGGCTATGGCTACACCTTC.

The V and J genes are TRBV28 and TRBJ1-2; TRBD1 agrees at 7 bases. The CDR3 is made up of 14 amino acids. J was trimmed by 2 bases and V by 7 bases; bases with no gene match: 7. CDR1 is MDHEN, CDR2 SYDVKM, per germline. CDR3 protein: CASTIDRANYGYTF. CDR3 nucleotide sequence: TGTGCCAGCACCATTGACAGGGCGAACTATGGCTACACCTTC.

This clone appeared a few times. The chain joins TRBV6-5 to TRBJ2-3; D perhaps matches TRBD1 (5 bases). Germline CDR1 is MNHEY and CDR2 is SVGAGI. Deletions cut 5 bases from V and 5 bases from J, with 14 bases between. This CDR3 has 14 residues. The CDR3 region has the DNA TGTGCCAGCAGTGAATCCAGGGTGCTAGATACGCAGTATTTT. Amino acid sequence: CASSESRVLDTQYF.

The V call is TRBV5-4, the J call TRBJ2-1, with 13 positions matching TRBD2. This CDR3 contains 19 residues. J lost 1 base, V lost 1 base, and 8 bases had no gene match. CDR1 is SGHNT and CDR2 is YYREEE in the germline V gene (reference sequence). CDR3 residues: CASSLTSGRGFGSYNEQFF. CDR3 coding DNA: TGTGCCAGCAGCTTGACTAGCGGGAGGGGGTTCGGGTCCTACAATGAGCAGTTCTTC. Drawing the rest from reference TRBV5-4 and TRBJ2-1, the complete variable domain is ETGVTQSPTHLIKTRGQQVTLRCSSQSGHNTVSWYQQALGQGPQFIFQYYREEENGRGNFPPRFSGLQFPNYSSELNVNALELDDSALYLCASSLTSGRGFGSYNEQFFGPGTRLTVL.

This clone has only a few counts. This CDR3 is CASSPEPGQADEKLFF. The CDR3 region has the DNA TGTGCCAGCAGCCCAGAGCCCGGACAGGCGGATGAAAAACTGTTTTTT. The chain is built from TRBV9 and TRBJ1-4, with 7 positions matching TRBD1. The germline gives CDR1 SGDLS, CDR2 YYNGEE. The CDR3 runs to 16 residues. Losses at the gene ends were 4 bases for V and 6 bases for J; bases not matched to a gene: 12. The variable domain in full, completed from reference TRBV9 and TRBJ1-4, reads DSGVTQTPKHLITATGQRVTLRCSPRSGDLSVYWYQQSLDQGLQFLIQYYNGEERAKGNILERFSAQQFPDLHSELNLSSLELGDSALYFCASSPEPGQADEKLFFGSGTQLSVL.

The chain has TRBV19 and TRBJ2-3; D not resolved. V lost 0 bases and J lost 2, with 3 bases in between. CDR1 and CDR2 from the germline V gene are LNHDA and SQIVND (reference sequence). The CDR3 has 13 residues. The CDR3 reads CASSIDSTDTQYF. In nucleotides, the CDR3 is TGTGCCAGTAGTATAGACTCCACAGATACGCAGTATTTT.

This clone was seen a few times. The rearrangement uses TRBV7-9 and TRBJ2-6, with 16 bases matching TRBD2. The CDR3 sequence is 19 residues long. Germline CDR1 SEHNR, CDR2 FQNEAQ (reference sequence). Unmatched junction bases numbered 8, after V lost 6 bases and J lost 3 bases. CDR3: CASSPKGLAGGIGANVLTF. The CDR3, as DNA: TGTGCCAGCAGTCCAAAGGGACTAGCGGGAGGGATTGGGGCCAACGTCCTGACTTTC.

V and J are TRBV13 and TRBJ2-2, with 8 positions matching TRBD2. The germline V gene encodes CDR1 PRHDT and CDR2 FYEKMQ (reference sequence). This CDR3 spans 17 amino acids. Trimming cost V 5 bases and J 1 base; bases outside gene matches: 9. The CDR3 spells CASSAGLASWNTGELFF. The DNA for the CDR3 is TGTGCCAGCAGCGCTGGACTAGCATCGTGGAACACCGGGGAGCTGTTTTTT.

V and J are TRBV7-2 and TRBJ1-2; 8 nucleotides line up with TRBD1. CDR1 and CDR2 from the germline V gene are SGHTA and FQGNSA. V lost 5 bases and J lost 6; bases outside the gene matches: 8. This CDR3 contains 14 residues. The CDR3 sequence is CASSPWTGLDGYTF. The CDR3 DNA is TGTGCCAGCAGCCCATGGACAGGGTTGGATGGCTACACCTTC.

Concerning this clone: Compared with germline, one end of the junction differs, possibly owing to a read error. This chain joins TRBV5-4 and TRBJ2-5; 10 positions agree with TRBD2. The CDR3 sequence is 13 residues long. Looked up from germline, CDR1 is SGHNT and CDR2 is YYREEE (reference sequence). The CDR3 is CASSLGVTSGQDF. CDR3 DNA sequence: TGTGCCAGCAGCTTGGGAGTGACTAGCGGGCAGGACTTC.

This clone was picked up a small number of times. The chain recombines TRBV7-2 with TRBJ2-5, with TRBD2 matching over 11 bases. The germline gives CDR1 SGHTA, CDR2 FQGNSA. The trim removed 8 bases at V and 5 bases at J, leaving 13 bases unmatched. There are 16 residues in the CDR3. The CDR3 nucleotides read TGTGCCAGCCACCCAAGACTAGCGGGGCCGGGGGAGACCCAGTACTTC. This gives the protein CASHPRLAGPGETQYF.

This clone was seen more than once but under ten times. The V and J genes are TRBV7-2 and TRBJ2-5; tentative D call: TRBD2 (7 bases). Deletions cut 5 bases from V and 5 bases from J, with 21 bases between. Per the germline V gene, CDR1 is SGHTA and CDR2 is FQGNSA. The CDR3 is 16 residues long. This CDR3 reads CASSPWGRGRGETQYF. CDR3 DNA sequence: TGTGCCAGCAGCCCCTGGGGCCGAGGGAGGGGGGAGACCCAGTACTTC.

The J gene is TRBJ1-5, the V gene TRBV19; D is uncertain. Trimming left V 3 bases short and J 5 bases short, with 11 bases between. CDR3 length: 14 amino acids. Per germline, CDR1 LNHDA and CDR2 SQIVND (reference sequence). The CDR3 DNA reads TGTGCCAGTAGTATCGTTCAAACACATCAGCCCCAGCATTTT. Its protein product is CASSIVQTHQPQHF.

The chain is built from TRBV30 and TRBJ2-3; 8 bases fit TRBD1. CDR1 and CDR2 from the germline V gene are GTSNPN and SVGIG (reference sequence). V dropped 6 bases and J dropped 6; count of bases not matched to a gene: 11. This CDR3 has 14 residues. CDR3 in amino acids: CACGGPGGEDTQYF. CDR3 sequence (DNA): TGTGCCTGTGGAGGGCCAGGGGGCGAGGATACGCAGTATTTT.

Here the CDR3 DNA reads TGTGCCAGCATGCCTAAGGGGGAAGGGAACACTGAAGCTTTCTTT. Protein product: CASMPKGEGNTEAFF. V is TRBV6-1 and J is TRBJ1-1, with D tentatively TRBD1 (6 bases). Germline V gene lookup returns CDR1 MNHNS and CDR2 SASEGT. Trimming removed 7 bases at V and 1 base at J, with 16 bases between. The CDR3 consists of 15 residues.

Only a few counts were recorded for this clone. This chain uses TRBV11-2 with TRBJ2-4, with 8 positions matching TRBD2. Per the germline V gene, CDR1 is SGHAT and CDR2 is FQNNGV. CDR3 size: 19 residues. V lost 5 bases to trimming and J lost 1 base; unmatched junction nucleotides: 16. Here the CDR3 DNA reads TGTGCCAGCAGCCCCCGGGACTCCCGGGAGGGGAGGGCCAAAAACATTCAGTACTTC. Its translation: CASSPRDSREGRAKNIQYF.

This clone has just a few counts. The genes are TRBV2 and TRBJ1-5; no definite D call. The germline V and J ends were trimmed by 8 bases and 6 bases, with 14 bases remaining between them. In germline, CDR1 is SNHLY, CDR2 FYNNEI. The CDR3 is made up of 13 amino acids. This CDR3 is CASRINYGQPQHF. CDR3 DNA: TGTGCCAGCCGGATTAACTACGGTCAGCCCCAGCATTTT.

V and J are TRBV6-1 and TRBJ2-5; maybe TRBD1 (6 bases). This CDR3 has 17 amino acids. Looked up from germline, CDR1 is MNHNS and CDR2 is SASEGT. Deletions cut 0 bases from V and 6 bases from J, with 20 bases between. The CDR3: CASSEAIRGRGFQTQYF. Written as DNA, the CDR3 is TGTGCCAGCAGTGAAGCCATCAGGGGAAGGGGTTTTCAGACCCAGTACTTC.

This chain joins TRBV9 and TRBJ2-7; 7 bases are a match to TRBD2. The CDR3 sequence is 15 residues long. V lost 0 bases to trimming and J lost 3 bases; unmatched junction nucleotides: 6. Germline V CDR1 and CDR2: SGDLS, YYNGEE. The CDR3 nucleotides are TGTGCCAGCAGCGTAGGGGCTAGCGGAGACTACGAGCAGTACTTC. It encodes CASSVGASGDYEQYF.

V gene TRBV15 combines with J gene TRBJ2-1; D gene uncertain. There are 12 residues in the CDR3. V was cut by 0 bases and J by 8 bases, with 5 bases left in between. Per the germline V gene, CDR1 is LNHNV and CDR2 is YYDKDF (reference sequence). The CDR3 loop is CATSRDRYEQFF. CDR3 nucleotides: TGTGCCACCAGCAGAGATCGGTATGAGCAGTTCTTC. Filled out from reference TRBV15 and TRBJ2-1, the complete variable domain reads DAMVIQNPRYQVTQFGKPVTLSCSQTLNHNVMYWYQQKSSQAPKLLFHYYDKDFNNEADTPDNFQSRRPNTSFCFLDIRSPGLGDTAMYLCATSRDRYEQFFGPGTRLTVL.

This clone was counted a few times. The chain couples TRBV4-3 to TRBJ1-3; D gene uncertain. Trimming removed 1 base from V and 2 bases from J, with 9 bases in between. CDR1 is LGHNA, CDR2 YSLEER, per germline. The CDR3 is 15 residues long. This chain's CDR3 is CASSQGRLTGNTIYF. DNA for the CDR3: TGCGCCAGCAGCCAAGGAAGACTCACTGGAAACACCATATATTTT.

This clone was seen a handful of times. The chain is built from TRBV27 and TRBJ1-2; no definite D call. V was pared by 1 base and J by 2 bases, with 5 bases between. CDR1 and CDR2 from the germline V gene are MNHEY and SMNVEV (reference sequence). The CDR3 spans 13 residues. The CDR3 spells CASSLFGNYGYTF. The CDR3 nucleotides are TGTGCCAGCAGTTTATTCGGGAACTATGGCTACACCTTC.

The chain links TRBV10-3 to TRBJ1-1; D is undetermined. The germline V and J ends were trimmed by 6 bases and 0 bases, with 11 bases remaining between them. The germline CDR1 and CDR2 sequences are ENHRY and SYGVKD. CDR3 length equals 14 residues. In DNA, the CDR3 is TGTGCCATCAGCCTTTCAGAGGTGAACACTGAAGCTTTCTTT. Translating gives CAISLSEVNTEAFF.

A word on this clone: In the same sample, other DNA sequences code for this CDR3. The V and J genes are TRBV29-1 and TRBJ2-7, with 9 bases aligning to TRBD1. CDR1 and CDR2 (germline): SQVTM, ANQGSEA. The J segment lost 5 bases and the V segment lost 4 bases, leaving 3 bases of the junction unmatched. The CDR3 is 12 residues long. The CDR3: CSVAGTGNEQYF. The CDR3 DNA reads TGCAGCGTTGCCGGGACAGGGAACGAGCAGTACTTC.

The V and J genes are TRBV11-2 and TRBJ2-1; 10 bases are a match to TRBD1. Germline CDR1 and CDR2: SGHAT and FQNNGV. CDR3 length: 17 amino acids. V dropped 2 bases and J dropped 5; count of bases not matched to a gene: 9. CDR3 DNA sequence: TGTGCCAGCAGCTTACTAGGGCCCGGGACAGGGGACAATGAGCAGTTCTTC. This gives the protein CASSLLGPGTGDNEQFF.

The sample holds a few counts of this clone. This CDR3 is CASSQETSGGAGRGTQYF. Written as DNA, the CDR3 is TGCGCCAGCAGCCAAGAGACTAGCGGGGGGGCGGGGCGGGGGACCCAGTACTTC. The genes are TRBV4-3 and TRBJ2-5; 14 nucleotides agree with TRBD2. The CDR3 consists of 18 residues. V gave up 0 bases and J gave up 7 bases; unmatched junction bases: 10. Germline CDR1 is LGHNA and CDR2 is YSLEER.

The chain has TRBV6-5 and TRBJ1-1; D gene ambiguous. The CDR3 is 13 residues long. Trimming removed 3 bases from V and 4 bases from J, with 9 bases in between. Germline V lookup: CDR1 MNHEY, CDR2 SVGAGI. The CDR3 DNA reads TGTGCCAGCAGTTATGGGCCCTTCACTGAAGCTTTCTTT. This sequence encodes CASSYGPFTEAFF.

This sequence joins TRBV7-8 and TRBJ1-5; no clear D gene. Trimming removed 5 bases at V and 0 bases at J, with 8 bases between. The CDR3 is 14 amino acids. Germline V lookup: CDR1 SGHVS, CDR2 FQNEAQ. CDR3 loop: CASSPDTSNQPQHF. CDR3 DNA sequence: TGTGCCAGCAGCCCCGACACTAGCAATCAGCCCCAGCATTTT.